These T cell receptor beta chains were read from a single sample in a study of siplizumab effects on memory and regulatory T cells. Measured with immunoSEQ multiplex PCR; TCRdb has only the in-frame clones, and not every one. The table lists some 70,000 clones, 80% to 90% of them singletons. The sample consisted of Tregs sorted from blood. These receptors all stem from a human donor in good health. The CDR3 runs from the conserved cysteine through the conserved F or W. Each record gives: clone size, J gene, V gene, D gene, CDR3 DNA, CDR3 protein. The D gene is left open where the match is weak. Clone size is given for some rows only: seen once, a few or many times, or a class if the clone is expanded.

. | TRBJ2-3 | TRBV2 | TRBD1 | TGTGCCAGCAGTGGACAGGGCGAAGATACGCAGTATTTT | CASSGQGEDTQYF
once | TRBJ1-1 | TRBV18 | TRBD1 | TGTGCCAGCTCATCCGGACAGGGGATAGAAGCTTTCTTT | CASSSGQGIEAFF
. | TRBJ1-5 | TRBV29-1 | TRBD1 | TGCAGCGTTAGGGACAGGGACAATCAGCCCCAGCATTTT | CSVRDRDNQPQHF
. | TRBJ1-5 | TRBV29-1 | . | TGCAGCGTAAGAATACAGGGTTTCAATCAGCCCCAGCATTTT | CSVRIQGFNQPQHF
. | TRBJ2-3 | TRBV11-3 | TRBD2 | TGTGCCAGCAGCTTACGAGCGGGGCCCACAGATACGCAGTATTTT | CASSLRAGPTDTQYF
. | TRBJ1-3 | TRBV7-8 | TRBD1 | TGTGCCAGCAGCGTGGACAGGATCTCTGGAAACACCATATATTTT | CASSVDRISGNTIYF
. | TRBJ2-2 | TRBV18 | . | TGTGCCAGCTCGCGCCCCGGACTCGACACCGGGGAGCTGTTTTTT | CASSRPGLDTGELFF
. | TRBJ2-1 | TRBV19 | . | TGTGCCACCGTTCAAGAGAGGGGGGGTGAGCAGTTCTTC | CATVQERGGEQFF
once | TRBJ2-1 | TRBV4-3 | TRBD2 | TGCGCCAGCAGCCAATTGGGGCTAGCGGGAGCGGAGCAGTTCTTC | CASSQLGLAGAEQFF
. | TRBJ1-3 | TRBV28 | . | TGTGCCAGCAGTTTATCTGACCGAGCTCCTGGAAACACCATATATTTT | CASSLSDRAPGNTIYF
. | TRBJ1-2 | TRBV7-9 | . | TGTGCCAGCAGCTCTATTGGGGCAGGTGGAGGCTACACCTTC | CASSSIGAGGGYTF
. | TRBJ2-7 | TRBV6-1 | TRBD1 | TGTGCCAGCGGTCAGACAGGGACGCAGTACTTC | CASGQTGTQYF
. | TRBJ2-1 | TRBV5-1 | . | TGCGCCAGCAGCGCCCTGGCAGAAAATGAGCAGTTCTTC | CASSALAENEQFF
. | TRBJ1-1 | TRBV28 | . | TGTGCCAGCAGTTCCACCGGGCAGCGACCGAACACTGAAGCTTTCTTT | CASSSTGQRPNTEAFF
. | TRBJ1-1 | TRBV7-9 | . | TGTGCCAGCAGCTTAGCGTTGGATGGGCGGACTGAAGCTTTCTTT | CASSLALDGRTEAFF
. | TRBJ1-1 | TRBV29-1 | . | TGCAGCGCCCACTGGAACACTGAAGCTTTCTTT | CSAHWNTEAFF
few | TRBJ1-5 | TRBV19 | . | TGTGCCAGTAGACCGGACAGAAGCAATCAGCCCCAGCATTTT | CASRPDRSNQPQHF
. | TRBJ2-2 | TRBV11-2 | TRBD2 | TGTGCCAGCAGCTCAACTAGCGGGGGTACCGGGGAGCTGTTTTTT | CASSSTSGGTGELFF
. | TRBJ2-1 | TRBV27 | . | TGTGCCAGCTCCCAGAGGGGGAAGGCTTGGGATGAGCAGTTCTTC | CASSQRGKAWDEQFF
. | TRBJ2-1 | TRBV7-3 | TRBD1 | TGTGCCAGCAGCACAAGACAGGGCTCCTACAATGAGCAGTTCTTC | CASSTRQGSYNEQFF
once | TRBJ1-2 | TRBV7-9 | . | TGTGCCAGCAGCCGTATCGGGTTATACCCCGGCTACACCTTC | CASSRIGLYPGYTF
. | TRBJ1-5 | TRBV28 | TRBD1 | TGTGCCAGCAGGGGATACAGGGGGCAGGGTCAGCCCCAGCATTTT | CASRGYRGQGQPQHF
few | TRBJ1-1 | TRBV6-5 | . | TGTGCCAGCAGTGAATACCCAGGGTCTACTGAAGCTTTCTTT | CASSEYPGSTEAFF
. | TRBJ1-2 | TRBV10-3 | . | TGTGCCATCAGTGAGAGTAGGACAGTTGATTTGGATGGCTACACCTTC | CAISESRTVDLDGYTF
. | TRBJ1-2 | TRBV20-1 | . | TGCAGCCCACCCACTAACTATGGCTACACCTTC | CSPPTNYGYTF
few | TRBJ2-2 | TRBV9 | TRBD1 | TGTGCCAGCAGCGTCGGACAGGGGGCGGGTCTCACCGGGGAGCTGTTTTTT | CASSVGQGAGLTGELFF
. | TRBJ2-7 | TRBV7-8 | TRBD2 | TGTGCCAGCAGCAAGCCGGGACTAGCGGATTACGAGCAGTACTTC | CASSKPGLADYEQYF
. | TRBJ2-7 | TRBV30 | . | TGTGCCTGGAATCTTAAGTACAGGACCACTTCCTACGAGCAGTACTTC | CAWNLKYRTTSYEQYF
. | TRBJ2-1 | TRBV7-9 | TRBD2 | TGTGCCAGCAGCTTTTATAAAGGTGAGGGAGGGAACAATGAGCAGTTCTTC | CASSFYKGEGGNNEQFF
. | TRBJ2-5 | TRBV4-1 | TRBD2 | TGCGCCAGCAGCCCTTTAGGACTAGCGGGACCACAAGAGACCCAGTACTTC | CASSPLGLAGPQETQYF
. | TRBJ2-5 | TRBV19 | . | TGTGCCAGTAGTAGCGGAGAGACCCAGTACTTC | CASSSGETQYF
. | TRBJ1-2 | TRBV29-1 | . | TGCAGCGTTGATGAGGAGAACTATGGCTACACCTTC | CSVDEENYGYTF
. | TRBJ2-2 | TRBV6-4 | . | TGTGCCAGCTCGAGGGAGACGAACACCGGGGAGCTGTTTTTT | CASSRETNTGELFF
few | TRBJ1-5 | TRBV15 | . | TGTGCCACCAGCGGGGAGGGGAATCAGCCCCAGCATTTT | CATSGEGNQPQHF
. | TRBJ2-7 | TRBV19 | . | TGTGCCAGTACCCCGCTGGGCTCGGTGAAGCGAGAACCCTACGAGCAGTACTTC | CASTPLGSVKREPYEQYF
. | TRBJ1-2 | TRBV25-1 | . | TGTGCCAGCAGGAGGGGCAACTATGGCTACACCTTC | CASRRGNYGYTF
. | TRBJ2-7 | TRBV11-3 | . | TGTGCCAGCAGCATTGACGCCTCCTACGAGCAGTACTTC | CASSIDASYEQYF
. | TRBJ2-7 | TRBV19 | TRBD1 | TGTGCCAGTAGTGTTCGGACAGGGAGACTTGACGAGCAGTACTTC | CASSVRTGRLDEQYF
once | TRBJ2-2 | TRBV10-1 | . | TGCGCCAGCAGACGACAGAGAACCACCGGGGAGCTGTTTTTT | CASRRQRTTGELFF
. | TRBJ2-1 | TRBV19 | TRBD2 | TGTGCCAGTAGGTTAGCGGGGAGCTCCTACAATGAGCAGTTCTTC | CASRLAGSSYNEQFF
few | TRBJ1-1 | TRBV30 | . | TGTGCCTGGAGTAAGGGCTTGATGGCTTTCTTT | CAWSKGLMAFF
. | TRBJ2-7 | TRBV30 | TRBD2 | TGTGCCTGGAGTGTACGAGCGCTGGTAGCGGGATACGAGCAGTACTTC | CAWSVRALVAGYEQYF
. | TRBJ2-7 | TRBV28 | . | TGTGCCAGCAGTTCATGGGCGACACGGGCCTACGAGCAGTACTTC | CASSSWATRAYEQYF
. | TRBJ2-1 | TRBV5-1 | TRBD1 | TGCGCCAGTTCCTGGACAGGGAGCTCCTACAATGAGCAGTTCTTC | CASSWTGSSYNEQFF
. | TRBJ2-7 | TRBV10-3 | TRBD2 | TGTGCCATCAGAGGACTAGCGGAGCCAGAGCAGTACTTC | CAIRGLAEPEQYF
. | TRBJ1-2 | TRBV6-6 | . | TGTGCCAGCAGTACCTTCCGAGATCGCTATGGCTACACCTTC | CASSTFRDRYGYTF
few | TRBJ1-1 | TRBV6-5 | . | TGTGCCAGCAGAATAATAATGGGCACTGAAGCTTTCTTT | CASRIIMGTEAFF
. | TRBJ2-2 | TRBV10-2 | TRBD2 | TGCGCCAGCAGTAGAGGACTAGCGGGAGGACCCGGGGAGCTGTTTTTT | CASSRGLAGGPGELFF
. | TRBJ2-1 | TRBV4-1 | TRBD2 | TGCGCCAGCAGCCAAGTCCCGATGACTAGCGGGAGTCTCAATGAGCAGTTCTTC | CASSQVPMTSGSLNEQFF
. | TRBJ2-5 | TRBV19 | TRBD1 | TGTGCCAGTAAGGGGACAGGGGGTGCCGCAGAGACCCAGTACTTC | CASKGTGGAAETQYF
. | TRBJ2-1 | TRBV5-1 | TRBD2 | TGCGCCAGCAGGCTAGCGGGAGGGCACAATGAGCAGTTCTTC | CASRLAGGHNEQFF
. | TRBJ2-7 | TRBV29-1 | TRBD2 | TGCAGCGTTGTAGCGGGAGTCCCATACTTC | CSVVAGVPYF
once | TRBJ2-1 | TRBV5-1 | TRBD1 | TGCGCCAGCAGCTTGGTCCGTTACCAGGGGGACCACTCCTCTTCCTACAATGAGCAGTTCTTC | CASSLVRYQGDHSSSYNEQFF
. | TRBJ1-1 | TRBV25-1 | . | TGTGCCAGCACCCATTCCGGACGGGGTCTGGGGGCTTTCTTT | CASTHSGRGLGAFF
. | TRBJ2-7 | TRBV28 | . | TGTGCCAGCAGCCCGACAGCACCCTACGAGCAGTACTTC | CASSPTAPYEQYF